The 15 T cell receptor beta chains below all came from one sample that was sequenced in a study of shared clonotypes between healthy human individuals. Sequencing used immunoSEQ multiplex PCR; TCRdb keeps in-frame clones, though not all of them. The sample has more than 2 million clones; roughly 94% are singletons. Sequenced: naive CD4+ T cells sorted from blood. Subset of the sample: CD45RA+ positively selected. These receptors all stem from a man younger than 30 in good health.

The chain recombines TRBV5-6 with TRBJ2-5; no clear D. There are 13 residues in the CDR3. The V gene lost 0 bases and the J gene lost 4 bases, with 7 bases spanning the gap. From germline, CDR1 is SGHDT and CDR2 YYEEEE. The CDR3 DNA is TGTGCCAGCAGCTTGGCCTGGGGAGAGACCCAGTACTTC. This gives the protein CASSLAWGETQYF.

The V gene is TRBV4-3, the J gene TRBJ2-3; D possibly corresponds to TRBD1 (6 bases). Trimming left V 2 bases short and J 0 bases short, with 15 bases between. Germline-derived CDR1 and CDR2 are LGHNA and YSLEER. The length of the CDR3 is 17 residues. The CDR3 nucleotides read TGCGCCAGCAGCCAAACCTTCAGACAGGCTAGCACAGATACGCAGTATTTT. This gives the protein CASSQTFRQASTDTQYF.

This clone came up a few times. The same CDR3 also results from other DNA sequences found in this sample. The genes are TRBV6-5 and TRBJ1-2; 7 bases fit TRBD1. Per the germline V gene, CDR1 is MNHEY and CDR2 is SVGAGI. With 3 bases clipped from V and 0 bases from J, the junction kept 4 bases outside the gene matches. The CDR3 has 15 residues. For the CDR3, the DNA is TGTGCCAGCAGTTATTCCGGGACAGCTAACTATGGCTACACCTTC. This sequence encodes CASSYSGTANYGYTF.

The chain is built from TRBV7-8 and TRBJ1-6, with D perhaps TRBD1 (6 bases). CDR1 is SGHVS, CDR2 FQNEAQ, per germline. The CDR3 is made up of 14 amino acids. V was shortened by 5 bases and J by 7 bases, with 12 bases between the two germline ends. The CDR3, as DNA: TGTGCCAGCAGCCCCACAGGGACCAATTCACCCCTCCACTTT. This translates into CASSPTGTNSPLHF.

This sequence joins TRBV18 and TRBJ1-1; no clear D. CDR3 length equals 15 residues. Germline assignment: CDR1 KGHSH and CDR2 LQKENI. Trimming left V 2 bases short and J 6 bases short, with 16 bases between. Written as DNA, the CDR3 is TGTGCCAGCTCACCAGTGAAGTCGGTAATGCCTGAAGCTTTCTTT. Protein sequence: CASSPVKSVMPEAFF. Variable domain in full (rest from reference TRBV18 and TRBJ1-1): NAGVMQNPRHLVRRRGQEARLRCSPMKGHSHVYWYRQLPEEGLKFMVYLQKENIIDESGMPKERFSAEFPKEGPSILRIQQVVRGDSAAYFCASSPVKSVMPEAFFGQGTRLTVV.

This chain joins TRBV30 and TRBJ1-5; D ambiguous. CDR1 and CDR2 from the germline V gene are GTSNPN and SVGIG (reference sequence). The V end lost 1 base, the J end lost 2 bases, and 15 bases lay between the germline ends. There are 16 residues in the CDR3. CDR3 amino acids: CAWSELSRTGNQPQHF. The DNA of the CDR3 is TGTGCCTGGAGTGAATTATCCAGAACGGGCAATCAGCCCCAGCATTTT.

On this clone itself: The conserved final phenylalanine or tryptophan is absent from the CDR3, which likely points to a read error. This chain joins TRBV5-6 and TRBJ1-6, with D uncertain. Looked up from germline, CDR1 is SGHDT and CDR2 is YYEEEE. Trimming removed 0 bases from V and 7 bases from J, with 14 bases in between. CDR3 length: 16 amino acids. CDR3 in amino acids: CASSLAGQVFNSPLHS. The CDR3 nucleotides are TGTGCCAGCAGCTTGGCTGGGCAAGTGTTCAATTCACCCCTCCACTCT.

In its sample, this clone was seen once. CDR3 nucleotide sequence: TGTGCCAGCAGCTTGGCCGCAGGTTCGAGGGTCGAGCAGTACTTC. Translating gives CASSLAAGSRVEQYF. The rearrangement joins TRBV5-4 to TRBJ2-7; possibly TRBD2 for D (5 bases). The CDR3 is made up of 15 amino acids. Germline loops: CDR1 SGHNT, CDR2 YYREEE (reference sequence). The V gene lost 0 bases and the J gene lost 6 bases, with 16 bases spanning the gap.

This clone appeared once. This chain links TRBV18 with TRBJ1-5; TRBD1 agrees at 7 bases. The CDR3 consists of 15 residues. CDR1 is KGHSH and CDR2 is LQKENI in the germline V gene. The junction had 9 bases not matched to a gene; V was cut back by 6 bases and J by 4 bases. DNA for the CDR3: TGTGCCAGCTCCCCTTCCCCGGGACAGAATCAGCCCCAGCATTTT. Its protein product is CASSPSPGQNQPQHF.

J is TRBJ2-7 and V is TRBV2; no clear D gene. Germline CDR1 is SNHLY and CDR2 is FYNNEI. The CDR3 loop spans 14 amino acids. V dropped 1 base and J dropped 6 bases, with 13 bases sitting between them. The CDR3 loop is CASSEVEGRGEQYF. In DNA, the CDR3 is TGTGCCAGCAGTGAAGTGGAAGGGCGAGGCGAGCAGTACTTC.

The rearrangement links TRBV9 to TRBJ2-3; D not resolved. The V and J ends lost 3 bases and 2 bases respectively, with 7 bases between them. The CDR3 covers 13 residues. CDR1 and CDR2 from the germline V gene are SGDLS and YYNGEE. The chain's CDR3 is CASSASHTDTQYF. CDR3 DNA: TGTGCCAGCAGCGCCTCCCACACAGATACGCAGTATTTT. Supplemented by reference TRBV9 and TRBJ2-3, the full variable domain reads DSGVTQTPKHLITATGQRVTLRCSPRSGDLSVYWYQQSLDQGLQFLIQYYNGEERAKGNILERFSAQQFPDLHSELNLSSLELGDSALYFCASSASHTDTQYFGPGTRLTVL.

The V and J genes are TRBV7-2 and TRBJ2-3, with D possibly matching TRBD2 (6 bases). The CDR3 is 13 residues long. The V gene lost 5 bases and the J gene lost 6 bases, with 12 bases spanning the gap. Per germline, CDR1 SGHTA and CDR2 FQGNSA. CDR3 nucleotide sequence: TGTGCCAGCAGCCGGGACTCTGCCGATACGCAGTATTTT. Amino acid sequence: CASSRDSADTQYF.

The chain is built from TRBV5-4 and TRBJ2-3, with D possibly being TRBD2 (5 bases). Trimming shortened V by 4 bases and J by 5 bases, and 17 bases separated the two germline ends. Germline V lookup: CDR1 SGHNT, CDR2 YYREEE (reference sequence). The CDR3 consists of 15 residues. The CDR3 DNA reads TGTGCCAGCAGCCTATCGACTACCCACAGAGATACGCAGTATTTT. It specifies CASSLSTTHRDTQYF.

The CDR3 region is CASSLVGSYTGELFF. The CDR3 region has the DNA TGCGCCAGCAGCTTGGTTGGTTCCTACACCGGGGAGCTGTTTTTT. This chain joins TRBV5-1 and TRBJ2-2, with D uncertain. CDR3 length equals 15 residues. V lost 0 bases and J lost 3, with 9 bases in between. The germline V gene encodes CDR1 SGHRS and CDR2 YFSETQ.

The rearrangement joins TRBV6-1 to TRBJ1-5; 9 bases map to TRBD1. This CDR3 has 19 residues. CDR1 is MNHNS, CDR2 SASEGT, per germline. After removal of 3 bases from V and 0 bases from J, the junction contained 12 bases not matched to a gene. This chain's CDR3 is CASSETGGQGFYSNQPQHF. The CDR3 nucleotides are TGTGCCAGCAGTGAGACAGGGGGGCAGGGGTTCTATAGCAATCAGCCCCAGCATTTT.